The clone carrying this TCR beta chain showed up many times. The antigen is undetermined. The record originates from a study of T cells in Graves' hyperthyroidism and ophthalmopathy. Germline CDR1 GTSNPN, CDR2 SVGIG (reference sequence). V lost 4 bases and J 1 base, leaving 16 bases between the germline ends. The CDR3 covers 15 residues. Amplified TCR beta CDR3 regions came from RNA transcripts. During a first-round RT-PCR of the TCR CDR3, the HTBI primer set was used. One entry per CDR3 protein results from TCRdb running MiXCR on the multiplex PCR reads. This table holds hundreds of thousands of distinct CDR3 sequences, about a sixth found once. Overall study results and limits: Within blood appeared most thyroid clonotypes that had expanded above 0.001.

The chain joins TRBV30 to TRBJ2-5; D unclear. Sequenced material: blood. The TCR was taken from a woman between 40 and 55 years old with Graves' ophthalmopathy. This CDR3 is CAWTHSTWVQETQYF. As DNA, the CDR3 is TGTGCCTGGACCCACTCAACTTGGGTCCAAGAGACCCAGTACTTC.